Listed here are 3 T cell receptor beta chains from one sample, sequenced in a study of human T cells and chemical hapten exposure. TCRdb itself ran the RACE reads through MiXCR, one entry per CDR3 protein. The sample has 180,000 or so distinct CDR3 sequences; around 20% are singletons. Regarding time point: patch test 1, 2 weeks after DPC sensitization. Treatment meaning: therapeutic diphenylcyclopropenone sensitization with weekly scalp DPC. The sequencing used whole blood, collected in connection with sensitization to the hapten diphenylcyclopropenone (DPC). The receptors were sampled from a woman aged 45-65 years with alopecia areata. Some clones in this sample may be carry-over from other donors' samples.

This clonotype showed up just a few times. V is TRBV13 and J is TRBJ1-2; 8 bases are shared with TRBD1. The CDR3 consists of 14 residues. J gave up 5 bases and V 5 bases, and 7 bases lay outside the gene matches. Germline V gives CDR1 PRHDT, CDR2 FYEKMQ (reference sequence). The CDR3 DNA reads as TGTGCCAGCAGCCTGGGGACAGGTTGGTATGGCTACACCTTC. As protein: CASSLGTGWYGYTF.

The table lists this clonotype with a few counts. The DNA of the CDR3 is TGTGCCAGCAGTCAGGACAGCTACGAGCAGTACTTC. Translation gives CASSQDSYEQYF. V gene TRBV2 combines with J gene TRBJ2-7; tentatively, D is TRBD1 (6 bases). V lost 5 bases to trimming and J lost 3 bases, with 8 bases between them. The germline V gene encodes CDR1 SNHLY and CDR2 FYNNEI. The CDR3 is 12 amino acids.

Only a few counts were recorded for this clonotype. The rearrangement uses TRBV7-9 and TRBJ1-3, with D unresolved. Germline V gene lookup returns CDR1 SEHNR and CDR2 FQNEAQ (reference sequence). The V end lost 11 bases, the J end lost 0 bases, and 11 bases lay between the germline ends. This CDR3 region has 13 residues. CDR3 coding DNA: TGTGCCGCAGATCCCCCCTCTGGAAACACCATATATTTT. Amino acids: CAADPPSGNTIYF. Full variable domain (missing parts from reference TRBV7-9 and TRBJ1-3): DTGVSQNPRHKITKRGQNVTFRCDPISEHNRLYWYRQTLGQGPEFLTYFQNEAQLEKSRLLSDRFSAERPKGSFSTLEIQRTEQGDSAMYLCAADPPSGNTIYFGEGSWLTVV.